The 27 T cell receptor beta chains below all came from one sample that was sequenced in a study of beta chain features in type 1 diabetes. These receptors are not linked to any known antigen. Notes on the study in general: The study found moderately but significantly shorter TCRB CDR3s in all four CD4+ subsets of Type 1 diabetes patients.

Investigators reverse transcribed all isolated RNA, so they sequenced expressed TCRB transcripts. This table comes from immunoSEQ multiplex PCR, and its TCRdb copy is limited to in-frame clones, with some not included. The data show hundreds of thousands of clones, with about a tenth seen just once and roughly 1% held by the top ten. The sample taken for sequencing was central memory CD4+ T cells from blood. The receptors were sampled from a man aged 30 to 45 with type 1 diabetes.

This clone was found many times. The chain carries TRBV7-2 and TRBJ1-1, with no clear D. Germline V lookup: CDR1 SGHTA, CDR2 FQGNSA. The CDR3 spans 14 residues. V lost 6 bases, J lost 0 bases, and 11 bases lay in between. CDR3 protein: CASRLGRMNTEAFF. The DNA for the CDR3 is TGTGCCAGCAGACTAGGACGCATGAACACTGAAGCTTTCTTT.

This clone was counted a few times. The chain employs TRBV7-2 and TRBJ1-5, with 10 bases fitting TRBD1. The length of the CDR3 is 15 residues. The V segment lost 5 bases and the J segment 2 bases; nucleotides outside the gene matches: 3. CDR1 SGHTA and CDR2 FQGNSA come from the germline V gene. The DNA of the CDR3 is TGTGCCAGCAGCCGGGACAGGGGAGGCAATCAGCCCCAGCATTTT. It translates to CASSRDRGGNQPQHF.

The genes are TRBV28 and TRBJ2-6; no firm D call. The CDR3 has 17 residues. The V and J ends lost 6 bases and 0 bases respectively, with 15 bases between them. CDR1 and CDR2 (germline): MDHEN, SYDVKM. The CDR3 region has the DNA TGTGCCAGCAGCCCCACAGAGGCGAGCTCTGGGGCCAACGTCCTGACTTTC. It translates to CASSPTEASSGANVLTF.

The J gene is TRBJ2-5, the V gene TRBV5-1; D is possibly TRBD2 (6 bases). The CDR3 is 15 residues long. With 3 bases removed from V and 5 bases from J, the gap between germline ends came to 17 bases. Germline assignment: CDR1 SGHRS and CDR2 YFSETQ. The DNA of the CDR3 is TGCGCCAGCAGCTCGACCGGGACTGGTAGGGAGACCCAGTACTTC. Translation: CASSSTGTGRETQYF. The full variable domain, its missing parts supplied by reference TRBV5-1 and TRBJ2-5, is KAGVTQTPRYLIKTRGQQVTLSCSPISGHRSVSWYQQTPGQGLQFLFEYFSETQRNKGNFPGRFSGRQFSNSRSEMNVSTLELGDSALYLCASSSTGTGRETQYFGPGTRLLVL.

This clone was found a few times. The CDR3 DNA sequence: TGTGCCAGCAGCTTAGCGATGGAGCACACAGATACGCAGTATTTT. It codes for CASSLAMEHTDTQYF. V usage is TRBV7-8 and J usage is TRBJ2-3; D is undetermined. The CDR3 sequence is 15 residues long. V dropped 0 bases and J dropped 2 bases, with 9 bases sitting between them. In germline, CDR1 is SGHVS, CDR2 FQNEAQ.

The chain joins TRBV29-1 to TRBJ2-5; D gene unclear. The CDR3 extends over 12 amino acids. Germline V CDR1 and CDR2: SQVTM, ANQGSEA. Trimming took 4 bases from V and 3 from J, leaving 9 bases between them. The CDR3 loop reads CSVVIRKETQYF. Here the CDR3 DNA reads TGCAGCGTTGTGATCAGGAAAGAGACCCAGTACTTC.

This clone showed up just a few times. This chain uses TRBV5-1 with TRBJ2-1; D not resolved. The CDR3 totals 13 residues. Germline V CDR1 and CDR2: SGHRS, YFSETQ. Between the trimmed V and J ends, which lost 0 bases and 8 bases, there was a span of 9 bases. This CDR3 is CASSLGSEDEQFF. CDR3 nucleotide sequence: TGCGCCAGCAGCTTGGGGTCTGAGGATGAGCAGTTCTTC.

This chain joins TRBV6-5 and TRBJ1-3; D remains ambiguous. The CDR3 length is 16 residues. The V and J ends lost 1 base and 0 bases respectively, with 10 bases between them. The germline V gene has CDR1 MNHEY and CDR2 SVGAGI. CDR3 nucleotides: TGTGCCAGCAGTTACTTGGACGCCAACTCTGGAAACACCATATATTTT. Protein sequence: CASSYLDANSGNTIYF.

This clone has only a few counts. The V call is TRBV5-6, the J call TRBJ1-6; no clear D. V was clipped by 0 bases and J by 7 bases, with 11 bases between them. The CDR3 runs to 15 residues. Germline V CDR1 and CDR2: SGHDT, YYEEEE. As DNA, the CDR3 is TGTGCCAGCAGCTTGGACACCCTGGGGAATTCACCCCTCCACTTT. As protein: CASSLDTLGNSPLHF.

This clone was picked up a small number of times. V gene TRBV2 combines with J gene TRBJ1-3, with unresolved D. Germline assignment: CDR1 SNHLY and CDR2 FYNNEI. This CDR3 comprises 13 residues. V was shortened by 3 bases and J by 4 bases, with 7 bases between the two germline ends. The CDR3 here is CASSEVLGNTIYF. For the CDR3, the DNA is TGTGCCAGCAGTGAGGTCCTGGGAAACACCATATATTTT.

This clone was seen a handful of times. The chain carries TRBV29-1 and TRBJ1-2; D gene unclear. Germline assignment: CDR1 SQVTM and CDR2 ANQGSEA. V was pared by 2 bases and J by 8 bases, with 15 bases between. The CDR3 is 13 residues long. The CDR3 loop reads CSVEISPVGGYTF. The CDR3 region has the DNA TGCAGCGTTGAAATTTCCCCAGTCGGCGGCTACACCTTC.

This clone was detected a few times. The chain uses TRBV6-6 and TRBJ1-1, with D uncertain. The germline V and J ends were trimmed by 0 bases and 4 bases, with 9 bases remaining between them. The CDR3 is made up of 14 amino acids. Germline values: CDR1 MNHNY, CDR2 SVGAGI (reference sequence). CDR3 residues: CASSYSRPGTEAFF. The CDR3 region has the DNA TGTGCCAGCAGTTACTCTCGGCCGGGCACTGAAGCTTTCTTT.

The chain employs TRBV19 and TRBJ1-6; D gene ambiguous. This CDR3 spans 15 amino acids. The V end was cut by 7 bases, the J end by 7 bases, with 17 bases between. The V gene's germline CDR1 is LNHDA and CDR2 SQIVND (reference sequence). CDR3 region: CASTTAGRFNSPLHF. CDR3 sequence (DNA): TGTGCCAGTACCACGGCCGGCCGCTTCAATTCACCCCTCCACTTT.

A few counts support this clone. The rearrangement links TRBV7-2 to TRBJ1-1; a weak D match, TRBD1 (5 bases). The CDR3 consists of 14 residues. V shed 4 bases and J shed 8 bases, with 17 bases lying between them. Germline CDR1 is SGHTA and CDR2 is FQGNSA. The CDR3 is CASSSGTANLEAFF. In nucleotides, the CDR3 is TGTGCCAGCAGCTCAGGGACCGCGAACTTAGAAGCTTTCTTT.

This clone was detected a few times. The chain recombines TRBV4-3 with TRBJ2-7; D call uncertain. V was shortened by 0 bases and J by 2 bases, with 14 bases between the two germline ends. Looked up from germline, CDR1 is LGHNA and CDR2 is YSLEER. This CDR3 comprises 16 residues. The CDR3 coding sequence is TGCGCCAGCAGCCAAGATTGGGCCAGCAGCGCCTACGAGCAGTACTTC. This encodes CASSQDWASSAYEQYF.

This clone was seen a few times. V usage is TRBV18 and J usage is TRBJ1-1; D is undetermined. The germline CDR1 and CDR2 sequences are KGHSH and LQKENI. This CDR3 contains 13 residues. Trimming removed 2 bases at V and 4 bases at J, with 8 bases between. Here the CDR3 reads CASSPYRATEAFF. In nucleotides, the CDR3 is TGTGCCAGCTCACCATATAGGGCCACTGAAGCTTTCTTT.

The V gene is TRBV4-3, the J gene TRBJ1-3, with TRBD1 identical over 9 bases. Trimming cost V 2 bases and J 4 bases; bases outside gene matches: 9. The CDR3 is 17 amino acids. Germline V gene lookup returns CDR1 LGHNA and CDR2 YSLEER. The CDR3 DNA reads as TGCGCCAGCAGCCAATATGGGACAGGGACGGACGGAAACACCATATATTTT. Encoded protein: CASSQYGTGTDGNTIYF.

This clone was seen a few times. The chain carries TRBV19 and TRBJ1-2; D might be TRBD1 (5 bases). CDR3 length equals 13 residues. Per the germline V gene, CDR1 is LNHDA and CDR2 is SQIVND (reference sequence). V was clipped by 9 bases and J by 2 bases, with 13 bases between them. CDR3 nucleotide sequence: TGTGCCAGCCGCCCCAGGGCCAACTATGGCTACACCTTC. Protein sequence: CASRPRANYGYTF.

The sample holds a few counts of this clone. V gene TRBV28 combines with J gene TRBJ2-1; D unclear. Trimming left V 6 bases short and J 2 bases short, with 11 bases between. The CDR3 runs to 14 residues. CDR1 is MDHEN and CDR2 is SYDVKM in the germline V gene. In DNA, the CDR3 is TGTGCCAGCAGGGAACCTGGAGCCTACAATGAGCAGTTCTTC. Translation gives CASREPGAYNEQFF.

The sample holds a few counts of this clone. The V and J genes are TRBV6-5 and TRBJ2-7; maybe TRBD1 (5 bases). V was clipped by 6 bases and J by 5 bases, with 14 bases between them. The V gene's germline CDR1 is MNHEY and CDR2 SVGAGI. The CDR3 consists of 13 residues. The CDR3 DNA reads TGTGCCAGCAGAGTCGACAGTACGAACGAGCAGTACTTC. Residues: CASRVDSTNEQYF.

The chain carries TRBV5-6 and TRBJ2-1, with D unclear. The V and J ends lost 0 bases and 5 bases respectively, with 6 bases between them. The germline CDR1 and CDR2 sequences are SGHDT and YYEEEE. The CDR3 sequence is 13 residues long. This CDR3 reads CASSLGWDNEQFF. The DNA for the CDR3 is TGTGCCAGCAGCTTGGGATGGGACAATGAGCAGTTCTTC.

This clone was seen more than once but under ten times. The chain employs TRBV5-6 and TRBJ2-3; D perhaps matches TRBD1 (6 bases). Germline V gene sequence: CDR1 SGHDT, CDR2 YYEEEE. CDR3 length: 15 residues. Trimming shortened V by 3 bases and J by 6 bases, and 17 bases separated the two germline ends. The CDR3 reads CASSWTRLGGDTQYF. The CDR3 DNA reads TGTGCCAGCAGCTGGACCCGCTTAGGGGGTGATACGCAGTATTTT.

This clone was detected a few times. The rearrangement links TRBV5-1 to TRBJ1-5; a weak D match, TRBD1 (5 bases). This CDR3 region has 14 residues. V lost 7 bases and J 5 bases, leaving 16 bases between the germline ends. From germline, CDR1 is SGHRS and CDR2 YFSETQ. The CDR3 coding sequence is TGCGCCAGCTCAACCTTCGGGGGGGATCAGCCCCAGCATTTT. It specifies CASSTFGGDQPQHF.

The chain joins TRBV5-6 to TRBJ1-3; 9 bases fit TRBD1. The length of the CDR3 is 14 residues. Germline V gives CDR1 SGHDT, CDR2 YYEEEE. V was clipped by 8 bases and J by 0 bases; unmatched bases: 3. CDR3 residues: CASRDRASGNTIYF. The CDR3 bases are TGTGCCAGTAGGGACAGGGCCTCTGGAAACACCATATATTTT.

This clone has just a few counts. In DNA, the CDR3 is TGCAGCGTTGAGTGGGTTACGAGGACAGGGGGCTCTCGCACAGATACGCAGTATTTT. Encoded protein: CSVEWVTRTGGSRTDTQYF. The chain links TRBV29-1 to TRBJ2-3, with TRBD1 matching over 11 bases. The CDR3 covers 19 residues. Trimming at V came to 3 bases and at J to 1 base, leaving 15 bases not matched to a gene. Germline loops: CDR1 SQVTM, CDR2 ANQGSEA.

Here the CDR3 reads CASGNDRIHEQYF. Here the CDR3 DNA reads TGTGCCAGCGGAAACGACAGGATCCACGAGCAGTACTTC. This chain connects TRBV2 to TRBJ2-7, with D possibly being TRBD1 (6 bases). The germline CDR1 and CDR2 sequences are SNHLY and FYNNEI. Trimming pared 8 bases from V and 5 bases from J, leaving 16 bases between. CDR3 length equals 13 residues.

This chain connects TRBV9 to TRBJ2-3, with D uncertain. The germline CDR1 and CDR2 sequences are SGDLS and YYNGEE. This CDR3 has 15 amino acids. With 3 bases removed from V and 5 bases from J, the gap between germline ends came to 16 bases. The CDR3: CASSARAFAGDTQYF. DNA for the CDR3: TGTGCCAGCAGCGCTAGGGCATTTGCAGGAGATACGCAGTATTTT.